Listed below are T cell receptor beta chains from one sample, sequenced in a study of blood T cell repertoires in COVID-19. Sequencing used immunoSEQ multiplex PCR; TCRdb keeps in-frame clones, though not all of them. Among roughly 220,000 clones listed, approximately 86% were seen once. Material: PBMCs or T cells enriched from blood (not recorded which). Receptor source: a woman in her 40s with acute COVID-19. Both conserved end residues are trimmed from each CDR3. A D gene is named only where the DNA matches it firmly.

d_call: -; v_call: TRBV21-1; cdr3_aa: ASNGQGAGEQY
d_call: -; v_call: TRBV4-3; cdr3_aa: ASSQLDGIRGGYT
d_call: -; v_call: TRBV18; cdr3_aa: ASSSRWQDPETQY
d_call: TRBD1; v_call: TRBV28; cdr3_aa: ASSLAYGSRGEYGYT
d_call: TRBD1; v_call: TRBV3-1/TRBV3-2; cdr3_aa: ASSKTLTGDTRDEQF
d_call: TRBD1; v_call: TRBV15; cdr3_aa: ATSRDRQGIQPQH
d_call: TRBD1; v_call: TRBV28; cdr3_aa: ASSSGQGASNEQF
d_call: -; v_call: TRBV5-8; cdr3_aa: ASSLGSLSNQPQH
d_call: -; v_call: TRBV27; cdr3_aa: ASSPRQNTEAF
d_call: -; v_call: TRBV28; cdr3_aa: ASSHTTEGSEAF
d_call: -; v_call: TRBV11-1; cdr3_aa: ASSLGAVLGTDTQY
d_call: TRBD2; v_call: TRBV7-7; cdr3_aa: ASSPWGGRAHNEQF
d_call: TRBD2; v_call: TRBV15; cdr3_aa: ATSVTSGAINEQF
d_call: TRBD1; v_call: TRBV7-2; cdr3_aa: ASSLAQDRGYT
d_call: TRBD1; v_call: TRBV11-3; cdr3_aa: ASSVGQGPTEAF
d_call: TRBD2; v_call: TRBV11-2; cdr3_aa: ASSRLGVSGRYEQY
d_call: TRBD1; v_call: TRBV5-6; cdr3_aa: ASSVTGVDNQPQH
d_call: -; v_call: TRBV29-1; cdr3_aa: SVEIVGPRAF
d_call: -; v_call: TRBV13; cdr3_aa: ASSLGSEGYGYT
d_call: -; v_call: TRBV4-3; cdr3_aa: ASSQGIRAPTNEKLF
d_call: -; v_call: TRBV5-6; cdr3_aa: ASSLGRLAKNIQY
d_call: -; v_call: TRBV28; cdr3_aa: ASSDPRGGLNYGYT
d_call: -; v_call: TRBV27; cdr3_aa: ASSWGLTSYEQY
d_call: -; v_call: TRBV2; cdr3_aa: ASRGTLYNEQF
d_call: -; v_call: TRBV4-3; cdr3_aa: ASSSGQRGEKLF
d_call: -; v_call: TRBV27; cdr3_aa: ASRVLSGGTEAF
d_call: -; v_call: TRBV18; cdr3_aa: ASSPSVGNNEQF
d_call: -; v_call: TRBV15; cdr3_aa: ATSGEYTSYEQY
d_call: -; v_call: TRBV5-1; cdr3_aa: ASSTTAGSTNEKLF
d_call: -; v_call: TRBV28; cdr3_aa: ASSRTGGGNTIY
d_call: TRBD2; v_call: TRBV6-5; cdr3_aa: ASSYGLEEQF
d_call: -; v_call: TRBV4-1; cdr3_aa: ASSPAGNTEAF
d_call: -; v_call: TRBV6-5; cdr3_aa: ASTGLQSATQY
d_call: -; v_call: TRBV13; cdr3_aa: ASSFGLGGGNEQY
d_call: TRBD2; v_call: TRBV27; cdr3_aa: ASSSPRTSGDYEQY
d_call: TRBD1; v_call: TRBV3-1/TRBV3-2; cdr3_aa: ASSPFRDRGRNTIY
d_call: -; v_call: TRBV5-1; cdr3_aa: ASSPRGNSDEQY
d_call: TRBD1; v_call: TRBV28; cdr3_aa: ASRMTGGLANYGYT
d_call: TRBD1; v_call: TRBV19; cdr3_aa: ASRPLAGTGNYGYT
d_call: -; v_call: TRBV20-1; cdr3_aa: SAPRGTGAF
d_call: -; v_call: TRBV4-3; cdr3_aa: ASSWATNTGELF
d_call: TRBD1; v_call: TRBV7-2; cdr3_aa: ASSPTTGAYEQY
d_call: TRBD2; v_call: TRBV4-1; cdr3_aa: ASSQDPVGTSGDNEQF
d_call: -; v_call: TRBV19; cdr3_aa: ASTRRLLDQPQH
d_call: -; v_call: TRBV5-6; cdr3_aa: ASRSNYGYT
d_call: TRBD1; v_call: TRBV5-4; cdr3_aa: ASRTSRDRDSGTDTQY
d_call: TRBD2; v_call: TRBV9; cdr3_aa: ASSVGGGSGKKTQY
d_call: -; v_call: TRBV4-1; cdr3_aa: ASSQAADRAFYSNQPQH
d_call: -; v_call: TRBV28; cdr3_aa: ASTRGGYNQPQH
d_call: -; v_call: TRBV11-2; cdr3_aa: ASSLQETQY
d_call: -; v_call: TRBV2; cdr3_aa: ASSVRAEETQY
d_call: -; v_call: TRBV24-1; cdr3_aa: ATSDSRLSQETQY
d_call: -; v_call: TRBV20-1; cdr3_aa: SARDGKTQY